This is a list of T cell receptor beta chains from one sample in a study of blood T cells in healthy people across ages. TCRdb processed the 5' RACE reads anew with MiXCR; each CDR3 protein has one entry. This sample has roughly 550,000 distinct CDR3 sequences, with 20% to 30% found just once. A further study also used this sample, focusing on T cells of mothers and their children.

The sequenced material came from blood. The receptors were gathered from a boy aged 5-17 years in good health. Each CDR3 is given with its conserved first and last residue. The D gene is left open where the match is weak. A row's size may be missing; if present it is once, few, many or a size class.

d_call	v_call	clone_size	j_call	cdr3_nt	cdr3_aa
TRBD1	TRBV7-9	few	TRBJ2-1	TGTGCCAGCAGCTCGTCGACAGGGGTGTTGGACAATGAGCAGTTCTTC	CASSSSTGVLDNEQFF
NA	TRBV5-1	NA	TRBJ1-1	TGCGCCAGCAGCTTAACCTCGGGGGCTGAAGCCTTCTTT	CASSLTSGAEAFF
NA	TRBV12-3/TRBV12-4	NA	TRBJ1-1	TGTGCCAGCAGGCCCAGGACGGGCGTTGGAGACACTGAAGCTTTCTTT	CASRPRTGVGDTEAFF
NA	TRBV9	few	TRBJ1-1	TGTGCCAGCAGCATCTCGGGGGGGAACACTGAAGCTTTCTTT	CASSISGGNTEAFF
NA	TRBV28	once	TRBJ2-5	TGTGCCAGCAGCCAGACCGGGGTACAACAAGAGACCCAGTACTTC	CASSQTGVQQETQYF
NA	TRBV7-8	NA	TRBJ1-2	TGTGCCAGCAGCTTAGGTCCCCGGGGGTATGGCTACACCTTC	CASSLGPRGYGYTF
TRBD1	TRBV29-1	NA	TRBJ2-1	TGCAGCGTGGGGGACAGGACCTTCTACAATGAGCAGTTCTTC	CSVGDRTFYNEQFF
TRBD1	TRBV28	many	TRBJ1-1	TGTGCCAGCACCAATCCACCCGGGACAGGGGCCCTGAACACTGAAGCTTTCTTT	CASTNPPGTGALNTEAFF
NA	TRBV2	once	TRBJ2-7	TGTGCCAGCAGTGGATTCCAGGAGCAGTACTTC	CASSGFQEQYF
NA	TRBV28	few	TRBJ2-6	TGTGCCAGCAGTTTATTCTGGCAGCCCTCTGGGGCCAACGTCCTGACTTTC	CASSLFWQPSGANVLTF
TRBD1	TRBV12-3/TRBV12-4	NA	TRBJ2-2	TGTGCCAGCAAGCTGCGGGACAGGGGGTCGGGGGAGCTGTTTTTT	CASKLRDRGSGELFF
NA	TRBV6-2/TRBV6-3	NA	TRBJ2-7	TGCGCCAGCAGTTCCCACGACAGCTCCGCCTACGAGCAGTACTTC	CASSSHDSSAYEQYF
NA	TRBV20-1	NA	TRBJ1-2	TGCAGTGCTAGGGCAGGTGTGGATGGCTACACCTTC	CSARAGVDGYTF
TRBD1	TRBV3-1	few	TRBJ2-7	TGTGCCAGCAGCCAGCGGCAAAACAGGGGTACGGGGGAGCAGTACTTC	CASSQRQNRGTGEQYF
TRBD1	TRBV28	NA	TRBJ2-7	TGTGCCAGCAGTTTAGAGGTCTGGGGACAGGTTACGTACGAGCAGTACTTC	CASSLEVWGQVTYEQYF
NA	TRBV25-1	few	TRBJ2-5	TGTGCCAGCAGTAGTCGGGTGGGGGTCAGCCGGACCCAGTACTTC	CASSSRVGVSRTQYF
TRBD1	TRBV5-1	few	TRBJ2-3	TGCGCCAGCAGCTTGCTCCAGGGGGAAAGGACTGTCGCAGGGGATACGCAGTATTTT	CASSLLQGERTVAGDTQYF
NA	TRBV2	NA	TRBJ2-4	TGTGCCAGCAGTGACCCTGGACTGGATCGGAACATTCAGTACTTC	CASSDPGLDRNIQYF
TRBD2	TRBV28	few	TRBJ2-7	TGTGCCAGCAGTTTTCGCGGGAGGGCCGGGGAGCAGTACTTC	CASSFRGRAGEQYF
NA	TRBV3-1	few	TRBJ1-2	TGTGCCAGCAGCCAACAGCTTATCCGGGACGAGCCTCACTATGGCTACACCTTC	CASSQQLIRDEPHYGYTF
TRBD1	TRBV24-1	few	TRBJ2-7	TGTGCCACCAGTGATGCATCGACAGGGCAAAGTCGCTACGAGCAGTACTTC	CATSDASTGQSRYEQYF
TRBD2	TRBV11-1	NA	TRBJ2-1	TGTGCCAGCAGCTTGCCGAAAGGCTGGAGACTAGCGGGAGAATCCTACAATGAGCAGTTCTTC	CASSLPKGWRLAGESYNEQFF
TRBD1	TRBV3-1	few	TRBJ2-1	TGTGCCAGCAGCCAGGGACAGGGGGGGAGAGAGCAGTTCTTC	CASSQGQGGREQFF
NA	TRBV9	NA	TRBJ1-3	TGTGCCAGCAGCGCCGACGTAAACACCATATATTTT	CASSADVNTIYF
TRBD1	TRBV12-3/TRBV12-4	once	TRBJ2-2	TGTGCCAGCACGGGCGGGGGACAGGGCACCGGGGAGCTGTTTTTT	CASTGGGQGTGELFF
TRBD2	TRBV29-1	NA	TRBJ2-3	TGCAGCGTTCGACTAGCGCGAAGCACAGATACGCAGTATTTT	CSVRLARSTDTQYF
NA	TRBV20-1	NA	TRBJ2-5	TGCAGTGCCCGAGAACTGGCGGAAGAGACCCAGTACTTC	CSARELAEETQYF
TRBD1	TRBV7-7	NA	TRBJ2-5	TGTGCTAGCAGCCCGGGACAGATAGAGACCCAGTACTTC	CASSPGQIETQYF
NA	TRBV20-1	few	TRBJ2-7	TGCAGTGCAAGGAGACAGTACAACGAGCAGTACTTC	CSARRQYNEQYF
TRBD1	TRBV7-8	NA	TRBJ2-1	TGTGCCAGCAGCTTCCCAGGGGGCTATACTGACAATGAGCAGTTCTTC	CASSFPGGYTDNEQFF
TRBD2	TRBV20-1	NA	TRBJ2-3	TGCAGTGCTACTAGACTAGCGGGAGGAGCAGATACGCAGTATTTT	CSATRLAGGADTQYF
TRBD2	TRBV5-1	few	TRBJ2-2	TGCGCCAGCAGCTTGGTGTCTAGCGGAAACACCGGGGAGCTGTTTTTT	CASSLVSSGNTGELFF
NA	TRBV9	NA	TRBJ1-2	TGTGCCAGCAGCTCGACGGGACGTTATGGCTACACCTTC	CASSSTGRYGYTF
NA	TRBV10-3	NA	TRBJ2-7	TGTGCCATCAGCGGAGATAGGGACGAGCAGTACTTC	CAISGDRDEQYF
TRBD2	TRBV3-1	many	TRBJ2-3	TGTGCCAGCAGCCAAGTTTATCTAGCGGGGCAAGAGACCCAGTACTTT	CASSQVYLAGQETQYF
NA	TRBV28	few	TRBJ2-1	TGTGCCAGCAGTTTAGGGAGCCGGGCAAATGAGCAGTTCTTC	CASSLGSRANEQFF
TRBD1	TRBV28	NA	TRBJ1-2	TGTGCCAGCAGCCAGCACGGACAGGGAGTCGGCTACACCTTC	CASSQHGQGVGYTF
TRBD1	TRBV18	NA	TRBJ2-1	TGTGCCAGCTCTCGTGACCTAGGGACAGGGGTTCTCAATGAGCAGTTCTTC	CASSRDLGTGVLNEQFF
NA	TRBV18	NA	TRBJ1-2	TGTGCCAGCTCACCAGGGGGCCCGCAGGGGTATGGCTACACCTTC	CASSPGGPQGYGYTF
TRBD1	TRBV7-2	NA	TRBJ2-4	TGTGCCAGCAGCTACCGACAGGGGGCCGCTCAGTACTTC	CASSYRQGAAQYF
TRBD2	TRBV5-1	NA	TRBJ2-3	TGCGCCAGCAGCTTGGTGAGGACTAGCGGGATTAATACGCAGTATTTT	CASSLVRTSGINTQYF
TRBD1	TRBV10-3	many	TRBJ2-7	TGTGCCATCAGTGGGGGCAGACTCGGACAGGGCTTCTCGTCCGAGCAGTACTTC	CAISGGRLGQGFSSEQYF
NA	TRBV21-1	NA	TRBJ2-2	TGTGCCAGCAGCAAAACCCAACGGGAAGGGCGGGGACTTACTGTGAACACCGGGGAGCTGTTTTTT	CASSKTQREGRGLTVNTGELFF
NA	TRBV14	NA	TRBJ2-1	TGTGCCAGCAGGGAGGGACAGAGCTCCTACAATGAGCAGTTCTTC	CASREGQSSYNEQFF
NA	TRBV27	many	TRBJ2-1	TGTGCCAGCAGTTTTGGCGGACTGTCCTACAATGAGCAGTTCTTC	CASSFGGLSYNEQFF
NA	TRBV15	NA	TRBJ1-1	TGTGCCACCAGCAACCGTCTGGGGGGCACTGAAGCTTTCTTT	CATSNRLGGTEAFF